The entry below describes one T cell receptor beta chain. Its target is unknown. Its ends do not fully match the called genes, so a read error is possible. Sorted subsets were CFSE-labeled and cultured approximately 5 days with allogeneic dendritic cells. FACS sorted CD4+ or CD8+ T cells into CD45RA+ naive and CD45RO+ memory. Assay used: immunoSEQ multiplex PCR; TCRdb lists only in-frame clones, some missing. The table shows approximately 4,400 clones, with 60% to 75% occurring only once. The data are from a study of regulatory dendritic cells for organ transplantation. The study's findings and limits: Considerable individual heterogeneity was seen in alloreactive memory CD8+ T cells. Memory CD8+ T cells were the most oligoclonal; naive cells were highly diverse. Regulatory dendritic cells appeared to expand memory CD8+ clones less than mature ones.

Germline values: CDR1 LGHNA, CDR2 YNFKEQ. The CDR3 contains 17 residues. Sequences were obtained from memory CD8+ T cells from blood cultured with dendritic cells. Specified subset: CD45RO+ memory T cells. The receptor's source is a human donor in good health. V gene TRBV4-2 combines with J gene TRBJ2-3, with D uncertain. This chain's CDR3 is CASSQGPVRSPTDTQCF. CDR3 bases: TGTGCCAGCAGCCAAGGCCCTGTCAGGTCCCCAACAGATACGCAGTGTTTT.